Each of the 15 T cell receptor beta chains below was sequenced from the same sample in a study of cytomegalovirus exposure and HLA in healthy donors. Assay used: immunoSEQ multiplex PCR; TCRdb lists only in-frame clones, some missing. This table has roughly 130,000 clones, 89% appearing once. Sequenced: PBMCs. The receptor source for this set is a woman aged 18-29 years in good health and CMV-seropositive.

This rearrangement joins TRBV2 to TRBJ1-1; TRBD1 matches 9 bases. The V and J ends lost 4 bases and 4 bases, in that order; junction bases with no gene match: 7. CDR1 is SNHLY and CDR2 is FYNNEI in the germline V gene. CDR3 size: 15 residues. The CDR3 is CASSAAQGAGTEAFF. CDR3 DNA: TGTGCCAGCAGTGCCGCACAGGGGGCTGGCACTGAAGCTTTCTTT. The variable domain in full, with the rest retrieved from reference TRBV2 and TRBJ1-1, is EPEVTQTPSHQVTQMGQEVILRCVPISNHLYFYWYRQILGQKVEFLVSFYNNEISEKSEIFDDQFSVERPDGSNFTLKIRSTKLEDSAMYFCASSAAQGAGTEAFFGQGTRLTVV.

This rearrangement joins TRBV6-1 to TRBJ2-7; 7 bases are shared with TRBD1. This CDR3 spans 13 amino acids. With 5 bases clipped from V and 6 bases from J, the junction kept 7 bases outside the gene matches. Germline lookup yields CDR1 MNHNS and CDR2 SASEGT. The CDR3 sequence is CASSTQGTREQYF. The DNA for the CDR3 is TGTGCCAGCAGTACACAGGGGACCCGCGAGCAGTACTTC.

This clone was counted once. The CDR3 sequence: CASTTLGRQINEQFF. In DNA, the CDR3 is TGTGCCAGTACCACTCTGGGGCGGCAAATCAATGAGCAGTTCTTC. The V gene is TRBV19, the J gene TRBJ2-1; tentatively, D is TRBD1 (5 bases). The germline V and J ends were trimmed by 7 bases and 6 bases, with 19 bases remaining between them. CDR1 and CDR2 from the germline V gene are LNHDA and SQIVND (reference sequence). The CDR3 runs to 15 residues. Supplemented by reference TRBV19 and TRBJ2-1, the full variable domain reads DGGITQSPKYLFRKEGQNVTLSCEQNLNHDAMYWYRQDPGQGLRLIYYSQIVNDFQKGDIAEGYSVSREKKESFPLTVTSAQKNPTAFYLCASTTLGRQINEQFFGPGTRLTVL.

CDR3 nucleotides: TGTGCCAGCAGCGAGATAAGAGAGGAGACCCAGTACTTC. Protein sequence: CASSEIREETQYF. This chain joins TRBV5-4 and TRBJ2-5; D remains ambiguous. The CDR3 is 13 residues long. Germline V lookup: CDR1 SGHNT, CDR2 YYREEE (reference sequence). V was trimmed by 4 bases and J by 5 bases, leaving 12 bases between them.

The V call is TRBV5-1, the J call TRBJ1-3; possibly TRBD1 for D (6 bases). CDR3 length equals 15 residues. CDR1 and CDR2 from the germline V gene are SGHRS and YFSETQ. V was trimmed by 2 bases and J by 0 bases, leaving 9 bases between them. The CDR3: CASSFEGVSGNTIYF. CDR3 DNA: TGCGCCAGCAGCTTCGAGGGGGTCTCTGGAAACACCATATATTTT.

This clone was counted a single time. The chain joins TRBV6-5 to TRBJ2-7; 10 positions match TRBD1. Germline V gene sequence: CDR1 MNHEY, CDR2 SVGAGI. V shed 5 bases, J shed 4 bases, and the junction held 5 bases outside the gene matches. This CDR3 region has 14 residues. This CDR3 is CASSLTGGIYEQYF. The CDR3 coding sequence is TGTGCCAGCAGTCTGACAGGGGGCATATACGAGCAGTACTTC.

The chain is built from TRBV7-2 and TRBJ2-3; D gene unclear. CDR1 SGHTA and CDR2 FQGNSA come from the germline V gene. The CDR3 sequence is 12 residues long. Trimming shortened V by 5 bases and J by 1 base, and 4 bases separated the two germline ends. The CDR3 nucleotides read TGTGCCAGCAGCCTACGCACAGATACGCAGTATTTT. Encoded protein: CASSLRTDTQYF.

The rearrangement links TRBV19 to TRBJ2-7; D might be TRBD2 (6 bases). The CDR3 runs 14 residues. Trimming took off 3 bases at V and 0 bases at J, with 9 bases between the two ends. Germline lookup yields CDR1 LNHDA and CDR2 SQIVND (reference sequence). CDR3 nucleotides: TGTGCCAGTAGTATGGTGGGGGGCTCCTACGAGCAGTACTTC. Protein: CASSMVGGSYEQYF.

The chain recombines TRBV7-8 with TRBJ1-3; the D gene is possibly TRBD1 (5 bases). The CDR3 is made up of 15 amino acids. Germline V lookup: CDR1 SGHVS, CDR2 FQNEAQ. Deletions cut 5 bases from V and 0 bases from J, with 11 bases between. The CDR3 protein is CASSPGSVSGNTIYF. The DNA of the CDR3 is TGTGCCAGCAGCCCAGGGTCCGTCTCTGGAAACACCATATATTTT.

J is TRBJ2-5 and V is TRBV27; 8 positions agree with TRBD2. CDR1 is MNHEY, CDR2 SMNVEV, per germline (reference sequence). Trimming cost V 6 bases and J 5 bases; bases outside gene matches: 11. The CDR3 contains 15 residues. CDR3 DNA sequence: TGTGCCAGCAGGGACAAAGGACGGGAGGGTGAGACCCAGTACTTC. It specifies CASRDKGREGETQYF.

The V and J genes are TRBV7-2 and TRBJ1-3; the D gene is possibly TRBD1 (6 bases). This CDR3 spans 16 amino acids. V was pared by 0 bases and J by 2 bases, with 11 bases between. Per germline, CDR1 SGHTA and CDR2 FQGNSA. The DNA of the CDR3 is TGTGCCAGCAGCTTAGCGCTGGCAGGGGCTGGAAACACCATATATTTT. It codes for CASSLALAGAGNTIYF.

The J gene is TRBJ1-4, the V gene TRBV14; D not certain. The CDR3 has 14 amino acids. Looked up from germline, CDR1 is SGHDN and CDR2 is FVKESK. Trimming removed 4 bases from V and 8 bases from J, with 14 bases in between. CDR3 loop: CASSPWRGPEKLFF. CDR3 sequence (DNA): TGTGCCAGCAGCCCCTGGAGAGGGCCCGAAAAACTGTTTTTT.

The rearrangement joins TRBV5-6 to TRBJ1-2, with 10 bases identical to TRBD1. Germline loops: CDR1 SGHDT, CDR2 YYEEEE. This CDR3 spans 14 amino acids. The V and J ends lost 4 bases and 4 bases, in that order; junction bases with no gene match: 4. This CDR3 is CASSPDRGAYGYTF. DNA for the CDR3: TGTGCCAGCAGCCCGGACAGGGGGGCCTATGGCTACACCTTC.

J is TRBJ2-5 and V is TRBV11-2; 13 nucleotides match TRBD2. V lost 1 base to trimming and J lost 0 bases; unmatched junction nucleotides: 5. CDR1 and CDR2 from the germline V gene are SGHAT and FQNNGV. The CDR3 is 18 amino acids. CDR3 sequence: CASSLATSGGLYQETQYF. The CDR3 DNA follows: TGTGCCAGCAGCTTAGCGACTAGCGGGGGGCTGTACCAAGAGACCCAGTACTTC.

The chain uses TRBV7-2 and TRBJ2-5; 11 nucleotides match TRBD2. The CDR3 sequence is 17 residues long. J gave up 4 bases and V 5 bases, and 12 bases lay outside the gene matches. Per the germline V gene, CDR1 is SGHTA and CDR2 is FQGNSA. In DNA form, the CDR3 reads TGTGCCAGCAGCCAAGGGCGGACTAGCGGGTGGGGAGAGACCCAGTACTTC. It codes for CASSQGRTSGWGETQYF.